The T cell receptor beta chain under discussion was sequenced for a study of CD8 T cells in Susac syndrome. General study points: Only a relatively small number of individuals were included in the TCR sequencing and HLA analysis.

CDR3 size: 14 residues. Germline CDR1 is PRHDT and CDR2 is FYEKMQ (reference sequence). Trimming pared 0 bases from V and 6 bases from J, leaving 11 bases between. Isolation of CD8+ and CD4+ T cells was performed negatively, whereas enrichment of TEMRA cells was done by FACS. About this clonotype: Its matching antigen is unknown.

Random hexamers served to reverse transcribe about 0.45 to 1 ug RNA. immunoSEQ multiplex PCR amplified TCR beta CDR3 across 54 Vbeta, 13 Jbeta. TCRdb re-analysed the immunoSEQ multiplex PCR reads in MiXCR, keeping a single row per CDR3 protein. The sample has around 170,000 distinct CDR3 sequences, roughly 94% seen once; the top ten hold more than 0.07%. The sample taken for sequencing was CD4+ T cells from PBMCs. The chain combines TRBV13 with TRBJ1-2, with D tentatively TRBD1 (6 bases). The sequence was collected from a human donor in good health. In nucleotides, the CDR3 is TGTGCCAGCAGCTTAGGACAGGGTTTACATGGCTACACCTTC. It specifies CASSLGQGLHGYTF.